These 25 T cell receptor beta chains came from one sample sequenced in a study of cytomegalovirus exposure and HLA in healthy donors. Amplification used 60 Vbeta primers and 13 Jbeta primers. Sequencing used immunoSEQ multiplex PCR; TCRdb keeps in-frame clones, though not all of them. The sample has approximately 100,000 clones; 76% are singletons. The sequencing sample was made of PBMCs. These receptors all stem from a man aged 40-49 years in good health and CMV-seronegative.

This clone was detected many times. The V gene is TRBV15, the J gene TRBJ1-1; no firm D call. Trimming pared 2 bases from V and 6 bases from J, leaving 7 bases between. Germline lookup yields CDR1 LNHNV and CDR2 YYDKDF (reference sequence). The CDR3 is 12 residues long. The CDR3 protein is CATSRPFAEAFF. The CDR3 DNA reads TGTGCCACCAGCAGACCCTTCGCTGAAGCTTTCTTT.

The chain is built from TRBV5-6 and TRBJ1-5; 7 bases match TRBD1. In germline, CDR1 is SGHDT, CDR2 YYEEEE. V was clipped by 3 bases and J by 15 bases; unmatched bases: 9. The CDR3 loop spans 12 amino acids. The CDR3 spells CASSSPGQSTHF. The CDR3 DNA reads as TGTGCCAGCAGCTCTCCGGGACAGTCGACGCATTTT.

The chain links TRBV6-6 to TRBJ2-7, with D possibly TRBD2 on 5 matching bases. The ends were cut back, 7 bases at V and 7 bases at J, with 14 bases in the middle. The germline CDR1 and CDR2 sequences are MNHNY and SVGAGI (reference sequence). This CDR3 has 12 residues. This CDR3 is CASTDKPGEQYF. The CDR3 region has the DNA TGTGCCAGCACCGATAAACCGGGGGAGCAGTACTTC.

Note on this clone: This specimen includes other DNA sequences encoding the same CDR3. The chain links TRBV6-5 to TRBJ1-4; 9 bases are shared with TRBD1. Germline CDR1 is MNHEY and CDR2 is SVGAGI. This CDR3 is built from 15 residues. The V gene end was trimmed by 0 bases and the J gene end by 7 bases; junction bases not matched to a gene: 3. The CDR3 DNA reads TGTGCCAGCAGTTACTCGGGACAGGGAGGTGAAAAACTGTTTTTT. It yields the protein CASSYSGQGGEKLFF.

The count of this clone is one. The chain has TRBV9 and TRBJ1-1; no definite D call. Trimming pared 1 base from V and 5 bases from J, leaving 9 bases between. CDR3 length: 13 amino acids. Germline assignment: CDR1 SGDLS and CDR2 YYNGEE. This CDR3 is CASSVSGQTEAFF. CDR3 coding DNA: TGTGCCAGCAGCGTAAGTGGGCAGACTGAAGCTTTCTTT.

The chain employs TRBV7-6 and TRBJ1-1; D call uncertain. This CDR3 has 12 residues. The germline V gene encodes CDR1 SGHVS and CDR2 FNYEAQ. The V and J ends lost 5 bases and 1 base respectively, with 5 bases between them. The CDR3 DNA follows: TGTGCCAGCAGCACTGAGAACACTGAAGCTTTCTTT. Translated, it gives CASSTENTEAFF.

The chain couples TRBV18 to TRBJ2-3; TRBD2 might be the D (6 bases). CDR1 is KGHSH, CDR2 LQKENI, per germline. The CDR3 sequence is 16 residues long. The V gene lost 3 bases and the J gene lost 3 bases, with 16 bases spanning the gap. CDR3 in amino acids: CASSPLLAAGTDTQYF. CDR3 DNA: TGTGCCAGCTCACCGCTTTTAGCGGCGGGGACAGATACGCAGTATTTT.

The genes are TRBV29-1 and TRBJ1-2; TRBD1 agrees at 9 bases. The CDR3 contains 17 residues. The germline V gene has CDR1 SQVTM and CDR2 ANQGSEA. V was pared by 1 base and J by 2 bases, with 11 bases of the junction left unmatched. The CDR3 nucleotides are TGCAGCGTTGAAGGGGAACAGGGGGCGCCGAAAAACTATGGCTACACCTTC. As protein: CSVEGEQGAPKNYGYTF. Complete variable domain (other parts from reference TRBV29-1 and TRBJ1-2): SAVISQKPSRDICQRGTSLTIQCQVDSQVTMMFWYRQQPGQSLTLIATANQGSEATYESGFVIDKFPISRPNLTFSTLTVSNMSPEDSSIYLCSVEGEQGAPKNYGYTFGSGTRLTVV.

Only a few counts were recorded for this clone. Distinct nucleotide sequences in the sample also encode this CDR3. The chain is built from TRBV6-5 and TRBJ1-1, with D unclear. The CDR3 length is 14 residues. CDR1 is MNHEY, CDR2 SVGAGI, per germline. Trimming stripped 3 bases from V and 4 bases from J, with 12 bases between. The CDR3 coding sequence is TGTGCCAGCAGTTATTCGGGAGGTGGCACTGAAGCTTTCTTT. Translating gives CASSYSGGGTEAFF.

The chain links TRBV2 to TRBJ1-1, with D hard to call. The CDR3 totals 13 residues. The V end lost 7 bases, the J end lost 0 bases, and 9 bases lay between the germline ends. Germline V lookup: CDR1 SNHLY, CDR2 FYNNEI. The CDR3 loop reads CASKDSMNTEAFF. The CDR3 coding sequence is TGTGCCAGCAAGGACTCTATGAACACTGAAGCTTTCTTT. Drawing the rest from reference TRBV2 and TRBJ1-1, the complete variable domain is EPEVTQTPSHQVTQMGQEVILRCVPISNHLYFYWYRQILGQKVEFLVSFYNNEISEKSEIFDDQFSVERPDGSNFTLKIRSTKLEDSAMYFCASKDSMNTEAFFGQGTRLTVV.

V and J are TRBV7-9 and TRBJ1-2, with D uncertain. The germline V gene encodes CDR1 SEHNR and CDR2 FQNEAQ (reference sequence). The V and J ends lost 1 base and 8 bases respectively, with 8 bases between them. The CDR3 runs 12 residues. Here the CDR3 DNA reads TGTGCCAGCAGCTTAGAGTCGAGGGGCTACACCTTC. Protein sequence: CASSLESRGYTF.

The chain is built from TRBV19 and TRBJ1-1; 8 bases fit TRBD1. CDR1 is LNHDA and CDR2 is SQIVND in the germline V gene (reference sequence). Trimming removed 7 bases from V and 6 bases from J; junction bases left unmatched: 19. This CDR3 spans 17 amino acids. CDR3 protein: CASMGRTGLFGSAEAFF. CDR3 nucleotides: TGTGCCAGTATGGGGAGGACAGGGCTTTTCGGGAGCGCTGAAGCTTTCTTT.

The chain carries TRBV5-1 and TRBJ1-2; D may be TRBD1 (6 bases). Trimming left V 0 bases short and J 8 bases short, with 17 bases between. Germline loops: CDR1 SGHRS, CDR2 YFSETQ. The CDR3 spans 15 residues. In DNA, the CDR3 is TGCGCCAGCAGCTTGGCCGGGACACGGTCCTCCGGCTACACCTTC. This encodes CASSLAGTRSSGYTF.

The chain is built from TRBV6-5 and TRBJ2-5, with D tentatively TRBD1 (5 bases). The tail of the sequence fits TRBJ2-7 better, so the J call may be wrong. The germline V gene encodes CDR1 MNHEY and CDR2 SVGAGI. The length of the CDR3 is 13 residues. DNA for the CDR3: TGTGCCAGCAGGGTGGGGCAGAACCACGAGCAGTACTTC. Its translation: CASRVGQNHEQYF.

CDR3 sequence: CASSWNPQGLNTEAFF. The CDR3 DNA follows: TGTGCCAGCAGTTGGAACCCACAGGGGTTGAACACTGAAGCTTTCTTT. The chain joins TRBV6-5 to TRBJ1-1, with 7 bases matching TRBD1. The CDR3 consists of 16 residues. The V segment lost 4 bases and the J segment 0 bases; nucleotides outside the gene matches: 8. The germline V gene encodes CDR1 MNHEY and CDR2 SVGAGI.

The chain recombines TRBV18 with TRBJ1-5; 8 bases are a match to TRBD1. V lost 6 bases and J lost 3; bases outside the gene matches: 7. The CDR3 spans 15 residues. Germline CDR1 KGHSH, CDR2 LQKENI. The CDR3 coding sequence is TGTGCCAGCTCGAGAGGACAGGGCGACAATCAGCCCCAGCATTTT. Translated: CASSRGQGDNQPQHF.

The chain couples TRBV19 to TRBJ2-5; D not certain. CDR1 is LNHDA and CDR2 is SQIVND in the germline V gene (reference sequence). This CDR3 spans 14 amino acids. V was clipped by 1 base and J by 1 base, with 7 bases between them. The CDR3 region has the DNA TGTGCCAGTAGTATAGGGCCCAGCCAAGAGACCCAGTACTTC. Translation gives CASSIGPSQETQYF.

This clone showed up just a few times. The chain joins TRBV11-3 to TRBJ2-1; D uncertain. CDR1 SGHNT and CDR2 YENEEA come from the germline V gene. The germline V and J ends were trimmed by 4 bases and 7 bases, with 8 bases remaining between them. This CDR3 has 12 amino acids. The CDR3 DNA reads as TGTGCCAGCAGCTGGAGAGATAATGAGCAGTTCTTC. Translated, it gives CASSWRDNEQFF.

V is TRBV7-2 and J is TRBJ1-3; no clear D gene. Trimming took off 3 bases at V and 3 bases at J, with 3 bases between the two ends. The germline V gene has CDR1 SGHTA and CDR2 FQGNSA. This CDR3 contains 12 residues. The CDR3 region has the DNA TGTGCCAGCAGCTTCATTGGAAACACCATATATTTT. Residues: CASSFIGNTIYF. Full variable domain (missing parts from reference TRBV7-2 and TRBJ1-3): GAGVSQSPSNKVTEKGKDVELRCDPISGHTALYWYRQSLGQGLEFLIYFQGNSAPDKSGLPSDRFSAERTGGSVSTLTIQRTQQEDSAVYLCASSFIGNTIYFGEGSWLTVV.

V is TRBV5-5 and J is TRBJ1-1; D is uncertain. The CDR3 loop spans 14 amino acids. V lost 1 base, J lost 2 bases, and 9 bases lay in between. Germline CDR1 is SGHKS and CDR2 is YYEKEE (reference sequence). CDR3 in DNA: TGTGCCAGCAGCTTGCAATCCAGTAACACTGAAGCTTTCTTT. It specifies CASSLQSSNTEAFF.

The sample holds one count of this clone. This sequence joins TRBV18 and TRBJ2-5; 12 bases are a match to TRBD1. This CDR3 is built from 16 residues. The junction had 5 bases not matched to a gene; V was cut back by 1 base and J by 5 bases. Germline CDR1 reads KGHSH; CDR2 reads LQKENI. DNA for the CDR3: TGTGCCAGCTCACCACTGGGGACAGGGGGCGTCGAGACCCAGTACTTC. This translates into CASSPLGTGGVETQYF.

The rearrangement uses TRBV11-2 and TRBJ2-5, with 8 bases fitting TRBD1. Unmatched junction bases numbered 8, after V lost 6 bases and J lost 5 bases. Per germline, CDR1 SGHAT and CDR2 FQNNGV. This CDR3 spans 14 amino acids. The CDR3 region is CASRYGQGLETQYF. CDR3 sequence (DNA): TGTGCCAGCAGATACGGACAGGGTTTGGAGACCCAGTACTTC.

J is TRBJ2-3 and V is TRBV27; 8 bases align to TRBD1. The CDR3 covers 15 residues. V lost 6 bases and J lost 1; bases outside the gene matches: 6. Germline V gene lookup returns CDR1 MNHEY and CDR2 SMNVEV (reference sequence). The CDR3 bases are TGTGCCAGCAGGCGCCCGGGACAGGGCACAGATACGCAGTATTTT. This translates into CASRRPGQGTDTQYF.

Only one count was recorded for this clone. This rearrangement joins TRBV5-6 to TRBJ2-1; 7 bases align to TRBD1. Germline-derived CDR1 and CDR2 are SGHDT and YYEEEE. V trimming: 2 bases; J trimming: 8 bases; junction bases outside the gene matches: 13. CDR3 length: 16 amino acids. DNA for the CDR3: TGTGCCAGCAGCTTCACCGGCAGGGGGTTAGTCGATGAGCAGTTCTTC. It translates to CASSFTGRGLVDEQFF.

V is TRBV6-5 and J is TRBJ2-5, with unresolved D. Per the germline V gene, CDR1 is MNHEY and CDR2 is SVGAGI. The CDR3 sequence is 13 residues long. V lost 0 bases and J 5 bases, leaving 7 bases between the germline ends. CDR3 residues: CASSYSGPETQYF. The DNA of the CDR3 is TGTGCCAGCAGTTACTCTGGGCCCGAGACCCAGTACTTC.